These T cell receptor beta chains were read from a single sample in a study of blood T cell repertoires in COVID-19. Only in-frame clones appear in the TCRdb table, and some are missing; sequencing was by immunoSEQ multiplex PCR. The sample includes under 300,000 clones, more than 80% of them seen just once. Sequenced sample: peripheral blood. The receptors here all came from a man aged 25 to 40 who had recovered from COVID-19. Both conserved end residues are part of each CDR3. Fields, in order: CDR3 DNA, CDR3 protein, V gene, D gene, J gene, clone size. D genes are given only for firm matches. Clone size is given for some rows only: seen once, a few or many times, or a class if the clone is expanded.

CDR3 DNA: TGTGCCAGTAGTATAACCGGGACTAGTGTTTCCAATGAGCAGTTCTTC; CDR3 protein: CASSITGTSVSNEQFF; V gene: TRBV19; D gene: TRBD2; J gene: TRBJ2-1; clone size: NA
CDR3 DNA: TGTGCCAGCAGTGAAGACAGGGGCGCCTACGAGCAGTACTTC; CDR3 protein: CASSEDRGAYEQYF; V gene: TRBV6-1; D gene: TRBD1; J gene: TRBJ2-7; clone size: NA
CDR3 DNA: TGCAGTGCTAGGGGCGCTGAAGAAGCTTTCTTT; CDR3 protein: CSARGAEEAFF; V gene: TRBV20-1; D gene: NA; J gene: TRBJ1-1; clone size: NA
CDR3 DNA: TGCGCCAGCAGCCTTTGGGGACAGCCCCCTACCAACACTGAAGCTTTCTTT; CDR3 protein: CASSLWGQPPTNTEAFF; V gene: TRBV5-1; D gene: TRBD1; J gene: TRBJ1-1; clone size: NA
CDR3 DNA: TGTGCCAGCAGCTTGGGTAAAGGAGGAGGGGCTACCTACGAGCAGTACTTC; CDR3 protein: CASSLGKGGGATYEQYF; V gene: TRBV5-4; D gene: NA; J gene: TRBJ2-7; clone size: NA
CDR3 DNA: TGCGCCAGCAGCCCCCTAGAGGGGGGGGCTGGCGGGGAGCTGTTTTTT; CDR3 protein: CASSPLEGGAGGELFF; V gene: TRBV4-3; D gene: NA; J gene: TRBJ2-2; clone size: NA
CDR3 DNA: TGTGCCAGCAGCTTAGGAGTTAGCGGGGGGAGGGAGACCCAGTACTTC; CDR3 protein: CASSLGVSGGRETQYF; V gene: TRBV7-2; D gene: TRBD2; J gene: TRBJ2-5; clone size: NA
CDR3 DNA: TGTGCCAGCAGCCAAGATGTAGCGGGGGGGCGCGAGCAGTACTTC; CDR3 protein: CASSQDVAGGREQYF; V gene: TRBV3-1/TRBV3-2; D gene: TRBD2; J gene: TRBJ2-7; clone size: NA
CDR3 DNA: TGTGCCAGCAGCTTAGGCCCCCAATTCGGGAACGCCAAAAACATTCAGTACTTC; CDR3 protein: CASSLGPQFGNAKNIQYF; V gene: TRBV7-2; D gene: NA; J gene: TRBJ2-4; clone size: NA
CDR3 DNA: TGCGCCAGCAGCTCGGCAACAGGCCTCTACGAGCAGTACTTC; CDR3 protein: CASSSATGLYEQYF; V gene: TRBV5-1; D gene: NA; J gene: TRBJ2-7; clone size: NA
CDR3 DNA: TGTGCCAGCAGCTCCCGACAGTCCAACTATGGCTACACCTTC; CDR3 protein: CASSSRQSNYGYTF; V gene: TRBV3-1/TRBV3-2; D gene: NA; J gene: TRBJ1-2; clone size: NA
CDR3 DNA: TGTGCCATCAGTGAGCCCGGGGCTGAAGCTTTCTTT; CDR3 protein: CAISEPGAEAFF; V gene: TRBV10-3; D gene: NA; J gene: TRBJ1-1; clone size: NA
CDR3 DNA: TGTGCCAGCAGCCCAAGACGAGGTATTTCGCTTGGCGAGCAGTACTTC; CDR3 protein: CASSPRRGISLGEQYF; V gene: TRBV14; D gene: NA; J gene: TRBJ2-7; clone size: NA
CDR3 DNA: TGTGCCACCTTTTCAGGGTTCCCCACCTCTGGCTACACCTTC; CDR3 protein: CATFSGFPTSGYTF; V gene: TRBV24-1; D gene: NA; J gene: TRBJ1-2; clone size: NA
CDR3 DNA: TGTGCCATCAGTGAGTCGCGGGTTCCCGGGGAGCTGTTTTTT; CDR3 protein: CAISESRVPGELFF; V gene: TRBV10-3; D gene: NA; J gene: TRBJ2-2; clone size: NA
CDR3 DNA: TGTGCCAGCAGCTTTGGGCATTCATCCAGCTCCTATAATTCACCCCTCCACTTT; CDR3 protein: CASSFGHSSSSYNSPLHF; V gene: TRBV5-6; D gene: NA; J gene: TRBJ1-6; clone size: NA
CDR3 DNA: TGTGCCAGCAGCTTGGAATCCGGGACAGGGACGACTGAAGCTTTCTTT; CDR3 protein: CASSLESGTGTTEAFF; V gene: TRBV7-8; D gene: TRBD1; J gene: TRBJ1-1; clone size: NA
CDR3 DNA: TGTGCCAGCAGCTTAGTCGGGGGGTCAGGCTACGAGCAGTACTTC; CDR3 protein: CASSLVGGSGYEQYF; V gene: TRBV7-9; D gene: TRBD2; J gene: TRBJ2-7; clone size: NA
CDR3 DNA: TGTGCCAGCAGCGATACCCGAGGTCCCGGAACTAATGAAAAACTGTTTTTT; CDR3 protein: CASSDTRGPGTNEKLFF; V gene: TRBV7-9; D gene: NA; J gene: TRBJ1-4; clone size: NA
CDR3 DNA: TGTGCCAGCAGCCACTTCGCCGCGGGACAGGGGGCAGATACGCAGTATTTT; CDR3 protein: CASSHFAAGQGADTQYF; V gene: TRBV4-2; D gene: TRBD1; J gene: TRBJ2-3; clone size: NA
CDR3 DNA: TGTGCCAGCAGAGACAGGGATTTCTACGAGCAGTACTTC; CDR3 protein: CASRDRDFYEQYF; V gene: TRBV12-3/TRBV12-4; D gene: TRBD1; J gene: TRBJ2-7; clone size: few
CDR3 DNA: TGTGCCAGCAGCGTAGGTATGGGGGCGCTTGGAAACACCATATATTTT; CDR3 protein: CASSVGMGALGNTIYF; V gene: TRBV9; D gene: NA; J gene: TRBJ1-3; clone size: once